The clone carrying this TCR beta chain was seen a handful of times. The sample is drawn from a study of control samples from healthy donors and cancer patients. The table came from immunoSEQ multiplex PCR; TCRdb's copy has only in-frame clones and leaves some out. The table records 45,000 or so clones, approximately 87% of them present only once. The CDR3 spans 13 residues. In germline, CDR1 is LGHDT, CDR2 YNNKEL (reference sequence). V was cut by 0 bases and J by 12 bases, with 12 bases left in between. The rearrangement joins TRBV3-1 (or the pseudogene TRBV3-2) to TRBJ2-1; D ambiguous. This receptor was identified in a woman between 55 and 75 years old with lung cancer. Specimen: PBMCs. The CDR3 nucleotides are TGTGCCAGCAGCCAAGATCCGCGGTATGGGCAGTTCTTC. It translates to CASSQDPRYGQFF.